The sequence of this T cell receptor (beta chain) was determined in a study of a mutant IDH1 vaccine in newly diagnosed glioma. Study at large: Treated patients had a mean age of roughly 44 years and a sex split that was around 60% male and roughly 40% female.

This CDR3 is 16 amino acids long. Germline loops: CDR1 SGHRS, CDR2 YFSETQ. J was trimmed by 2 bases and V by 0 bases; bases with no gene match: 8. Note on this clone: What it binds is unknown.

Time point given: week 11, during vaccination. In the vaccine, a single dose held 300 ug of the mutant IDH1 20-mer peptide, along with topical imiquimod. The assay was immunoSEQ multiplex PCR, and TCRdb's table has in-frame clones only and misses some. The sample consists of about 52,000 clones, around 90% of them appearing once. The J gene is TRBJ2-7, the V gene TRBV5-1, with 7 bases fitting TRBD2. The sequencing here drew on PBMCs, taken from a glioma patient whose treatment included an IDH1 peptide vaccine. The sequence was collected from a man over 45 with glioma. This chain's CDR3 is CASSLVGGSGPYEQYF. The CDR3 bases are TGCGCCAGCAGCTTGGTCGGCGGGAGCGGCCCCTACGAGCAGTACTTC. Full variable domain (remainder filled in from reference TRBV5-1 and TRBJ2-7): KAGVTQTPRYLIKTRGQQVTLSCSPISGHRSVSWYQQTPGQGLQFLFEYFSETQRNKGNFPGRFSGRQFSNSRSEMNVSTLELGDSALYLCASSLVGGSGPYEQYFGPGTRLTVT.